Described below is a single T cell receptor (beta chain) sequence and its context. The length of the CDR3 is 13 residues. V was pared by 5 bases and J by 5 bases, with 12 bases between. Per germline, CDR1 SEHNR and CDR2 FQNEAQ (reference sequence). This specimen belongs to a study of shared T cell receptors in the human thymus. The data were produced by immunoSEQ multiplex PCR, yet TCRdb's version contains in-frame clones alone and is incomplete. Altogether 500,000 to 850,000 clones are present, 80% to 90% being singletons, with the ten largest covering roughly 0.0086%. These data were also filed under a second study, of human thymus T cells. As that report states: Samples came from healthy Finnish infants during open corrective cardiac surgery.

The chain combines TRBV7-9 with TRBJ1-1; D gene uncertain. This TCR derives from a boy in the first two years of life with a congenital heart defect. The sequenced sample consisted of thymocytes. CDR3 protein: CASSHSRGTEAFF. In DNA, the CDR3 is TGTGCCAGCAGCCACAGTCGAGGGACTGAAGCTTTCTTT.